These 21 T cell receptor beta chains were all obtained from the same sample, sequenced in a study of T cells in localized non-small cell lung cancer. Profiling relied on immunoSEQ multiplex PCR, and the TCRdb table lists in-frame clones only, not all of them. Seen here are some 3,500 clones, roughly 25% observed once, and the top ten hold around 27%. Sequencing was performed on lung tumor tissue, taken before any cancer treatment. The origin of the receptors is a woman between 35 and 70 years old with stage I lung adenocarcinoma.

The chain couples TRBV11-3 to TRBJ2-3; D could derive from TRBD1 or TRBD2 (6 bases each). The CDR3 spans 16 residues. The germline gives CDR1 SGHNT, CDR2 YENEEA. Deletions cut 5 bases from V and 1 base from J, with 16 bases between. The CDR3 sequence: CASSLGGVSRTDTQYF. The CDR3 DNA is TGTGCCAGCAGCCTGGGGGGCGTTTCGCGCACAGATACGCAGTATTTT. Full variable domain (missing parts from reference TRBV11-3 and TRBJ2-3): EAGVVQSPRYKIIEKKQPVAFWCNPISGHNTLYWYLQNLGQGPELLIRYENEEAVDDSQLPKDRFSAERLKGVDSTLKIQPAELGDSAVYLCASSLGGVSRTDTQYFGPGTRLTVL.

The table lists this clone with a few counts. This chain joins TRBV18 and TRBJ2-1; 10 nucleotides line up with TRBD2. Trimming at V came to 0 bases and at J to 5 bases, leaving 7 bases not matched to a gene. The CDR3 runs 17 residues. The germline gives CDR1 KGHSH, CDR2 LQKENI. CDR3 protein: CASSPPSASGSDNEQFF. The CDR3 DNA is TGTGCCAGCTCACCACCTTCCGCTAGCGGGAGCGACAATGAGCAGTTCTTC. Full variable domain (rest looked up from reference TRBV18 and TRBJ2-1): NAGVMQNPRHLVRRRGQEARLRCSPMKGHSHVYWYRQLPEEGLKFMVYLQKENIIDESGMPKERFSAEFPKEGPSILRIQQVVRGDSAAYFCASSPPSASGSDNEQFFGPGTRLTVL.

CDR3 sequence (DNA): TGTGCCAGTAGTAGTAGACAGGACTTTAATGGCTACACCTTC. This sequence encodes CASSSRQDFNGYTF. The V gene is TRBV19, the J gene TRBJ1-2, with D possibly TRBD1 on 6 matching bases. The V gene's germline CDR1 is LNHDA and CDR2 SQIVND (reference sequence). V was pared by 4 bases and J by 6 bases, with 15 bases between. The CDR3 contains 14 residues.

The V gene is TRBV6-8, the J gene TRBJ2-7, with TRBD2 matching over 8 bases. CDR1 and CDR2 from the germline V gene are MNHGY and SAAAGT. The trim removed 6 bases at V and 5 bases at J, leaving 12 bases unmatched. This CDR3 is 15 amino acids long. CDR3: CASRRRQREFDEQYF. CDR3 nucleotides: TGTGCCAGCAGACGTCGCCAGCGGGAGTTCGACGAGCAGTACTTC.

This chain links TRBV6-8 with TRBJ2-1, with 9 nucleotides matching TRBD2. Germline V gene sequence: CDR1 MNHGY, CDR2 SAAAGT. Unmatched junction bases numbered 10, after V lost 1 base and J lost 0 bases. The CDR3 sequence is 19 residues long. This CDR3 is CASSYLRTSVTRSYNEQFF. CDR3 bases: TGTGCCAGCAGTTACTTACGGACTAGCGTGACCCGCTCCTACAATGAGCAGTTCTTC.

This clone occurred a few times. The chain has TRBV2 and TRBJ1-2; D is perhaps TRBD1 (5 bases). Trimming left V 8 bases short and J 0 bases short, with 10 bases between. The CDR3 length is 13 residues. Germline values: CDR1 SNHLY, CDR2 FYNNEI. The CDR3 nucleotides are TGTGCCAGCGGCCGACAGACTAACTATGGCTACACCTTC. It yields the protein CASGRQTNYGYTF.

This clone is categorized as medium-sized (0.01 to 0.1%). The V gene is TRBV6-8, the J gene TRBJ2-7; no firm D call. Trimming took off 1 base at V and 1 base at J, with 8 bases between the two ends. CDR1 is MNHGY and CDR2 is SAAAGT in the germline V gene. The CDR3 is made up of 14 amino acids. The CDR3 sequence is CASSYFDTSYEQYF. The CDR3 region has the DNA TGTGCCAGCAGTTACTTTGACACATCCTACGAGCAGTACTTC.

This chain connects TRBV10-2 to TRBJ1-6; D is uncertain. The CDR3 consists of 12 residues. V was clipped by 6 bases and J by 9 bases, with 9 bases between them. The germline gives CDR1 WSHSY, CDR2 SAAADI. The CDR3 nucleotides are TGCGCCAGCAGCCCAGGATTTTCACCCCTCCACTTT. It specifies CASSPGFSPLHF.

This clone qualifies as medium-sized (0.01 to 0.1%). As DNA, the CDR3 is TGTGCCAGCAGCGTAATTGAAGGGCGGGAGGGATACACCGGGGAGCTGTTTTTT. This encodes CASSVIEGREGYTGELFF. The chain links TRBV9 to TRBJ2-2; 9 positions agree with TRBD2. Germline CDR1 is SGDLS and CDR2 is YYNGEE. Trimming at V came to 1 base and at J to 3 bases, leaving 10 bases not matched to a gene. This CDR3 contains 18 residues.

This clone has just a few counts. At the DNA level, this CDR3 is encoded by other sequences in the same sample as well. DNA for the CDR3: TGTGCCAGCAGCCGTCCGGGATCTAGCTCCTACGAGCAGTACTTC. It specifies CASSRPGSSSYEQYF. The chain joins TRBV11-3 to TRBJ2-7; perhaps TRBD2 as D (5 bases). The CDR3 runs to 15 residues. V dropped 5 bases and J dropped 0 bases, with 14 bases sitting between them. Germline V lookup: CDR1 SGHNT, CDR2 YENEEA.

This chain connects TRBV12-1 to TRBJ2-2; no check of the table's D call, TRBD2, against the DNA was made. TRBV12-1 is reported as a pseudogene. CDR3 length: 17 residues. CDR3 amino acids: CASSFGTSGANTGELFF. The CDR3 DNA reads TGTGCCAGCAGTTTCGGGACTAGCGGGGCTAACACCGGGGAGCTGTTTTTT.

The chain has TRBV11-3 and TRBJ1-2, with D uncertain. Germline V gene data show CDR1 as SGHNT and CDR2 as YENEEA. The CDR3 is 15 residues long. V lost 5 bases, J lost 7 bases, and 20 bases lay in between. CDR3 amino acids: CASSDVRRISVGYTF. CDR3 coding DNA: TGTGCCAGCAGCGATGTCAGGCGAATCTCAGTTGGCTACACCTTC.

CDR3 in DNA: TGTGCCAGCAGCCCAGTCCAGGGAATCTTAAATAGCAATCAGCCCCAGCATTTT. Residues: CASSPVQGILNSNQPQHF. V usage is TRBV11-3 and J usage is TRBJ1-5; maybe TRBD1 (5 bases). V was trimmed by 5 bases and J by 0 bases, leaving 20 bases between them. This CDR3 region has 18 residues. Germline CDR1 is SGHNT and CDR2 is YENEEA.

This rearrangement joins TRBV19 to TRBJ1-1; D unclear. The V gene lost 3 bases and the J gene lost 0 bases, with 5 bases spanning the gap. The CDR3 totals 13 residues. Germline V CDR1 and CDR2: LNHDA, SQIVND (reference sequence). CDR3 nucleotide sequence: TGTGCCAGTAGTATGGCAGTGAACACTGAAGCTTTCTTT. Residues: CASSMAVNTEAFF. The entire variable domain, with the rest obtained from reference TRBV19 and TRBJ1-1, is as follows: DGGITQSPKYLFRKEGQNVTLSCEQNLNHDAMYWYRQDPGQGLRLIYYSQIVNDFQKGDIAEGYSVSREKKESFPLTVTSAQKNPTAFYLCASSMAVNTEAFFGQGTRLTVV.

This clone is medium-sized by share. V gene TRBV11-3 combines with J gene TRBJ1-1; D unresolved. V lost 2 bases to trimming and J lost 4 bases, with 14 bases between them. Germline-derived CDR1 and CDR2 are SGHNT and YENEEA. The CDR3 is made up of 15 amino acids. The CDR3 nucleotides are TGTGCCAGCAGCTTACAGTCGCAGATCCCCACTGAAGCTTTCTTT. This encodes CASSLQSQIPTEAFF.

The rearrangement links TRBV5-1 to TRBJ2-2; 8 bases fit TRBD1. V shed 6 bases, J shed 1 base, and the junction held 11 bases outside the gene matches. Per germline, CDR1 SGHRS and CDR2 YFSETQ. The CDR3 is 17 residues long. The CDR3 loop reads CASNLNPGTGNTGELFF. CDR3 nucleotide sequence: TGCGCCAGCAATCTAAACCCCGGGACAGGGAACACCGGGGAGCTGTTTTTT.

This clone has more than one count but fewer than ten. This chain connects TRBV11-3 to TRBJ2-3; weak D call: TRBD2 (6 bases). The germline CDR1 and CDR2 sequences are SGHNT and YENEEA. The CDR3 loop spans 15 amino acids. Trimming left V 4 bases short and J 0 bases short, with 11 bases between. The CDR3 DNA sequence: TGTGCCAGCAGCTCGACTAGGAGCAGCACAGATACGCAGTATTTT. It translates to CASSSTRSSTDTQYF.

The rearrangement uses TRBV11-3 and TRBJ1-3; D is unclear. Germline-derived CDR1 and CDR2 are SGHNT and YENEEA. There are 16 residues in the CDR3. V lost 1 base and J lost 0, with 10 bases in between. For the CDR3, the DNA is TGTGCCAGCAGCTTAGTCTCGTCCCACTCTGGAAACACCATATATTTT. This translates into CASSLVSSHSGNTIYF.

This clone has just a few counts. The chain is built from TRBV4-1 and TRBJ1-2; TRBD1 matches 11 bases. The CDR3 has 17 residues. Germline V gene data show CDR1 as MGHRA and CDR2 as YSYEKL. The ends lost 4 bases at V and 5 bases at J; junction bases unmatched: 12. The CDR3 here is CASSRSGQGAMEYGYTF. The CDR3 bases are TGCGCCAGCAGCCGGTCCGGACAGGGGGCGATGGAGTATGGCTACACCTTC.

The rearrangement joins TRBV29-1 to TRBJ1-2; D remains ambiguous. The germline V gene has CDR1 SQVTM and CDR2 ANQGSEA. This CDR3 is built from 12 residues. Trimming removed 4 bases from V and 6 bases from J, with 12 bases in between. The CDR3 protein is CSVVSAGNGYTF. The DNA of the CDR3 is TGCAGCGTTGTCTCGGCTGGGAATGGCTACACCTTC.

The chain is built from TRBV15 and TRBJ1-2; TRBD1 matches at 7 bases. The CDR3 sequence is 18 residues long. With V trimmed by 0 bases and J by 8 bases, 18 bases remained unmatched. Germline loops: CDR1 LNHNV, CDR2 YYDKDF (reference sequence). The CDR3, as DNA: TGTGCCACCAGCAGAGATCGAACAGGGGCCTCAACCTATGACGGCTACACCTTC. Translated, it gives CATSRDRTGASTYDGYTF.